A selection of T cell receptor beta chains follows, all from one sample in a study of neurological immune-mediated disorders. TCRdb redid the calling of the 5' RACE reads with MiXCR, one entry per CDR3 protein. Of more than 45,000 distinct CDR3 sequences listed, 3% to 4% are singletons. Sequenced sample: PBMCs. These receptor sequences come from a man in his forties with multiple sclerosis. CDR3s include the opening cysteine and the closing phenylalanine or tryptophan. A D gene is named only where the DNA matches it firmly. Rows give clone size only sometimes, using once, few, many, or a class for an expanded clone.

V: TRBV7-3
J: TRBJ1-6
size: many
D: TRBD1
DNA: TGTGCCAGCAGCTTCTATTGGACAGGGGATAATTCACCCCTCCACTTT
CDR3: CASSFYWTGDNSPLHF

V: TRBV20-1
J: TRBJ1-5
size: many
D: NA
DNA: TGCAGTGCCAAGACTCCGGGAATCAATCAGCCCCAGCATTTT
CDR3: CSAKTPGINQPQHF

V: TRBV28
J: TRBJ2-7
size: many
D: NA
DNA: TGTGCCAGCAGTTTATCCCGGCCCAGGTACTACGAGCAGTACTTC
CDR3: CASSLSRPRYYEQYF

V: TRBV7-9
J: TRBJ2-3
size: many
D: NA
DNA: TGTGCCAGCAGCTTCGTTCGCGGAGCGGCAGATACGCAGTATTTT
CDR3: CASSFVRGAADTQYF

V: TRBV5-1
J: TRBJ2-1
size: many
D: NA
DNA: TGCGCCAGCAGCTCCCCTCTGGGGGCTTTCGACAATGAGCAGTTCTTC
CDR3: CASSSPLGAFDNEQFF

V: TRBV12-3/TRBV12-4
J: TRBJ2-1
size: many
D: NA
DNA: TGTGCCAGCAGTTTAGTGGACACTTACAATGAGCAGTTCTTC
CDR3: CASSLVDTYNEQFF

V: TRBV28
J: TRBJ2-7
size: many
D: TRBD2
DNA: TGTGCCAGCAGTTTGGGCGGGGGGAGGAGGTACGAGCAGTACTTC
CDR3: CASSLGGGRRYEQYF

V: TRBV4-1
J: TRBJ1-2
size: many
D: TRBD1
DNA: TGCGCCAGCAGCGGGGACAGGAACGACTATGGCTACACCTTC
CDR3: CASSGDRNDYGYTF

V: TRBV6-4
J: TRBJ2-6
size: NA
D: TRBD1
DNA: TGTGCCAGCAGTGACCTGCTGCGACAGGGTCCATCAGGGCTTGAGATCTCTGGGGCCAACGTCCTGACTTTC
CDR3: CASSDLLRQGPSGLEISGANVLTF

V: TRBV3-1
J: TRBJ2-5
size: many
D: TRBD2
DNA: TGTGCCAGCAGCCCTAGAAGGACTAGCGGGGGGGCCGGGAAGACCCAGTACTTC
CDR3: CASSPRRTSGGAGKTQYF

V: TRBV29-1
J: TRBJ1-2
size: many
D: TRBD1
DNA: TGCAGCGAAGATGGGACAGGGTCTGATGGTGGCTACACCTTC
CDR3: CSEDGTGSDGGYTF

V: TRBV20-1
J: TRBJ2-3
size: many
D: TRBD2
DNA: TGCAGTGCTACGGTGGCTAGCGGGGGGGGGAGCACAGATACGCAGTATTTT
CDR3: CSATVASGGGSTDTQYF

V: TRBV6-1
J: TRBJ1-5
size: NA
D: NA
DNA: TGTGCCAGCATTCGGACAGCTAGCAATCAGCCCCAGCATTTT
CDR3: CASIRTASNQPQHF

V: TRBV5-1
J: TRBJ2-3
size: many
D: NA
DNA: TGCGCCAGCAGCGGCGGGAGCACAGATACGCAGTATTTT
CDR3: CASSGGSTDTQYF

V: TRBV20-1
J: TRBJ1-6
size: many
D: NA
DNA: TGCAGTGCTGGGACAATTCTAATTTCACCCCTCCACTTT
CDR3: CSAGTILISPLHF

V: TRBV12-3/TRBV12-4
J: TRBJ2-1
size: few
D: TRBD2
DNA: TGTGCCAGCAGTTGGCTAGCGGGGGACGAGCAGTTCTTC
CDR3: CASSWLAGDEQFF

V: TRBV5-1
J: TRBJ1-1
size: many
D: TRBD1
DNA: TGCGCCAGCAGCTTCCGGGACAGAAACACTGAAGCTTTCTTT
CDR3: CASSFRDRNTEAFF

V: TRBV5-1
J: TRBJ2-6
size: many
D: NA
DNA: TGCGCCAGCTGTGGACCGTCAGTCTCTGGGGCCAACGTCCTGACTTTC
CDR3: CASCGPSVSGANVLTF

V: TRBV6-5
J: TRBJ1-4
size: many
D: NA
DNA: TGTGCCAGCAGTTGGACACGGACTAATGAAAAACTGTTTTTT
CDR3: CASSWTRTNEKLFF

V: TRBV4-1
J: TRBJ2-3
size: many
D: NA
DNA: TGCGCCAGCAGCCAGGTGGGACGGGGGTCCTCCACAGATACGCAGTATTTT
CDR3: CASSQVGRGSSTDTQYF

V: TRBV4-1
J: TRBJ1-5
size: many
D: NA
DNA: TGCGCCAGCAGCCAAGATTTTTTGATAGGGCAGCCCCAGCATTTT
CDR3: CASSQDFLIGQPQHF